This T cell receptor (beta chain) is drawn from a study of blood T cells in healthy people across ages. Study-level information: Roughly one uniquely barcoded beta molecule per two T cells was captured.

A J-beta primer mix and a sample-barcoded 5' primer were used in a second PCR of roughly 6 to 11 cycles. TCRdb re-analysed the 5' RACE reads in MiXCR, keeping a single row per CDR3 protein. The table has 870,000 or so distinct CDR3 sequences, around 30% seen once; the top ten hold roughly 17%. No fewer than 5 micrograms of total RNA were isolated from every sample. The CDR3 has 14 amino acids. The V and J ends lost 3 bases and 4 bases, in that order; junction bases with no gene match: 8. Germline-derived CDR1 and CDR2 are DFQATT and SNEGSKA (reference sequence). The receptor's source is a woman of 80 years or more in good health. Sequencing input: blood. The gene calls are TRBV20-1 and TRBJ2-7, with 8 bases fitting TRBD1. As DNA, the CDR3 is TGCAGTGCTAGTCTTCCGGACAGGGAGTACGAGCAGTACTTC. This translates into CSASLPDREYEQYF.